This section outlines one T cell receptor beta chain sequence together with its context. This record comes from a study of blood T cell repertoires in COVID-19. CDR1 SGHRS and CDR2 YFSETQ come from the germline V gene. CDR3 size: 15 residues. Trimming took 2 bases from V and 2 from J, leaving 14 bases between them. In the original analysis: Amplification with reference gene primers provided the estimates of nucleated cell counts. Method: immunoSEQ multiplex PCR; TCRdb's copy keeps in-frame clones and lacks some. The V and J calls and clone size come from that table; D and trimming were worked out from the DNA. Among more than 60,000 clones listed, around nine tenths were seen once. All enrollees were about 18 to 100 years old and from about 25 US areas. Participants' own reports of clinical history determined their cohort assignment. Recovery meant two consecutive negative NP/OP PCR tests, professional clearance, or resolved symptoms.

The sequence derives from a middle-aged woman who had recovered from COVID-19. J is TRBJ2-7 and V is TRBV5-1, with D possibly being TRBD1 (7 bases). The specimen sequenced was PBMCs or T cells enriched from blood (not recorded which). CDR3 DNA sequence: TGCGCCAGCAGCTTAGAGGGACAGCGGGCCTACGAGCAGTACTTC. This codes for CASSLEGQRAYEQYF.